This T cell receptor beta chain was documented in a study of blood T cell repertoires in COVID-19. About the study: Acute and convalescent COVID-19 specimens originated in the United States, Italy and Spain. The analysed material was cDNA or gDNA that came from T cells, B-cell-depleted T cells, or PBMCs.

After removal of 5 bases from V and 1 base from J, the junction contained 7 bases not matched to a gene. CDR1 and CDR2 (germline): MNHNY, SVGAGI (reference sequence). The CDR3 extends over 18 amino acids. Methods used by the authors: Reference gene primer amplification in the assay estimated nucleated cell counts. The protocol was immunoSEQ multiplex PCR, while the TCRdb copy is restricted to in-frame clones and leaves out a portion. V and J calls and clone size are those listed in that table; D and trimming were worked out from the DNA. Here the sample spans roughly 250,000 clones, more than 75% being singletons.

This chain uses TRBV6-6 with TRBJ2-6; 11 positions agree with TRBD1. Sequenced: peripheral blood. The clonotype comes from an older woman with active or convalescent COVID-19. The CDR3 sequence is CASSPRTGGESGANVLTF. The CDR3 DNA reads as TGTGCCAGCAGTCCAAGGACAGGGGGCGAGTCTGGGGCCAACGTCCTGACTTTC.